Listed below are T cell receptor beta chains from one sample, sequenced in a study of naive and memory T cell subsets. TCRdb analysed the UMI-ligation and nested PCR reads with MiXCR anew, one entry per CDR3 protein. The sample has over 110,000 distinct CDR3 sequences, approximately 21% seen once; the top ten hold roughly 0.6%. Sequenced input: naive CD8+ T cells from blood. These receptors were obtained from a human donor in good health. CDR3s include the opening cysteine and the closing phenylalanine or tryptophan. A D gene is named only where the DNA matches it firmly. Rows give clone size only sometimes, using once, few, many, or a class for an expanded clone.

CDR3 protein: CASSEPDRYEQYF
CDR3 DNA: TGTGCCAGCAGCGAACCGGACAGGTACGAGCAGTACTTC
V gene: TRBV3-1
clone size: -
D gene: TRBD1
J gene: TRBJ2-7

CDR3 protein: CASSLLPGGAGIYGYTF
CDR3 DNA: TGCGCCAGCAGCCTCCTTCCAGGGGGCGCGGGGATCTATGGCTACACCTTC
V gene: TRBV4-1
clone size: -
D gene: TRBD1
J gene: TRBJ1-2

CDR3 protein: CASSQEGPGLAGSLTGELFF
CDR3 DNA: TGCGCCAGCAGCCAAGAAGGGCCGGGACTAGCGGGATCCTTAACCGGGGAGCTGTTTTTT
V gene: TRBV4-3
clone size: -
D gene: TRBD2
J gene: TRBJ2-2

CDR3 protein: CASGFGPQHEKLFF
CDR3 DNA: TGTGCTAGTGGTTTCGGACCTCAGCACGAAAAACTGTTTTTT
V gene: TRBV12-5
clone size: few
D gene: -
J gene: TRBJ1-4

CDR3 protein: CASSQEAGVQPQHF
CDR3 DNA: TGCGCCAGCAGCCAAGAAGCGGGGGTTCAGCCCCAGCATTTT
V gene: TRBV4-1
clone size: few
D gene: -
J gene: TRBJ1-5

CDR3 protein: CASSPPNRENTEAFF
CDR3 DNA: TGTGCCAGCAGCCCCCCCAACAGGGAGAACACTGAAGCTTTCTTT
V gene: TRBV11-2
clone size: many
D gene: -
J gene: TRBJ1-1

CDR3 protein: CASSDRDRAWNYEQYF
CDR3 DNA: TGTGCCAGCAGCGATCGGGACAGGGCCTGGAACTACGAGCAGTACTTC
V gene: TRBV5-6
clone size: few
D gene: TRBD1
J gene: TRBJ2-7

CDR3 protein: CATSNERELYNEQFF
CDR3 DNA: TGTGCCACCAGCAATGAGCGGGAGCTCTACAATGAGCAGTTCTTC
V gene: TRBV15
clone size: once
D gene: TRBD2
J gene: TRBJ2-1

CDR3 protein: CATEKDGATDTQYF
CDR3 DNA: TGTGCCACCGAGAAAGACGGAGCTACAGATACGCAGTATTTT
V gene: TRBV24-1
clone size: -
D gene: -
J gene: TRBJ2-3

CDR3 protein: CASSLWETGQGKGEQFF
CDR3 DNA: TGTGCCAGCAGCTTGTGGGAAACCGGACAGGGGAAGGGTGAGCAGTTCTTC
V gene: TRBV6-2/TRBV6-3
clone size: few
D gene: TRBD1
J gene: TRBJ2-1

CDR3 protein: CASSYAELAEWPYEQYF
CDR3 DNA: TGTGCCAGCAGTTACGCCGAACTAGCGGAGTGGCCATACGAGCAGTACTTC
V gene: TRBV6-2/TRBV6-3
clone size: -
D gene: TRBD2
J gene: TRBJ2-7

CDR3 protein: CASSFSGSDSSGANVLTF
CDR3 DNA: TGTGCCAGCAGCTTCAGTGGCAGCGATTCCTCTGGGGCCAACGTCCTGACTTTC
V gene: TRBV7-6
clone size: many
D gene: -
J gene: TRBJ2-6

CDR3 protein: CASNPRQGRGTGELFF
CDR3 DNA: TGTGCCAGCAATCCCCGACAGGGCCGAGGCACCGGGGAGCTGTTTTTT
V gene: TRBV28
clone size: -
D gene: TRBD1
J gene: TRBJ2-2

CDR3 protein: CASSPGRAGIVFQPQHF
CDR3 DNA: TGTGCCAGCAGTCCGGGCCGGGCGGGGATTGTGTTTCAGCCCCAGCATTTT
V gene: TRBV28
clone size: -
D gene: -
J gene: TRBJ1-5

CDR3 protein: CASSLNRGGEKLFF
CDR3 DNA: TGTGCCAGCAGCTTAAACAGGGGCGGTGAAAAACTGTTTTTT
V gene: TRBV7-9
clone size: few
D gene: TRBD1
J gene: TRBJ1-4

CDR3 protein: CSVVGRDDQPQHF
CDR3 DNA: TGCAGCGTTGTAGGCAGGGACGATCAGCCCCAGCATTTT
V gene: TRBV29-1
clone size: -
D gene: -
J gene: TRBJ1-5

CDR3 protein: CASRHDRGNYNEQFF
CDR3 DNA: TGTGCCAGCAGACACGACAGGGGAAACTACAATGAGCAGTTCTTC
V gene: TRBV6-6
clone size: -
D gene: TRBD1
J gene: TRBJ2-1

CDR3 protein: CASSFRELYNEQFF
CDR3 DNA: TGTGCCAGCAGCTTTCGGGAGCTTTACAATGAGCAGTTCTTC
V gene: TRBV13
clone size: -
D gene: -
J gene: TRBJ2-1

CDR3 protein: CATSTPKQGDTQYF
CDR3 DNA: TGTGCCACCAGTACCCCCAAACAGGGCGATACGCAGTATTTT
V gene: TRBV24-1
clone size: -
D gene: -
J gene: TRBJ2-3

CDR3 protein: CATSDGLAGSREQFF
CDR3 DNA: TGTGCCACCAGTGATGGGCTAGCGGGATCGAGGGAGCAGTTCTTC
V gene: TRBV24-1
clone size: few
D gene: TRBD2
J gene: TRBJ2-1

CDR3 protein: CASSQEASGYTDTQYF
CDR3 DNA: TGCGCCAGCAGCCAAGAGGCTAGCGGATACACAGATACGCAGTATTTT
V gene: TRBV4-3
clone size: few
D gene: TRBD2
J gene: TRBJ2-3

CDR3 protein: CSVVGVNTGELFF
CDR3 DNA: TGCAGCGTTGTGGGTGTAAACACCGGGGAGCTGTTTTTT
V gene: TRBV29-1
clone size: many
D gene: -
J gene: TRBJ2-2

CDR3 protein: CASSLSFRDTSYEQYF
CDR3 DNA: TGTGCCAGCAGTCTTTCCTTCCGGGACACCTCCTACGAGCAGTACTTC
V gene: TRBV28
clone size: -
D gene: -
J gene: TRBJ2-7

CDR3 protein: CSVDGPGGYEQYF
CDR3 DNA: TGCAGCGTTGATGGCCCAGGGGGCTACGAGCAGTACTTC
V gene: TRBV29-1
clone size: -
D gene: TRBD1
J gene: TRBJ2-7

CDR3 protein: CATSNSPKGQAYNEQFF
CDR3 DNA: TGTGCCACCAGCAATAGTCCCAAAGGCCAAGCCTACAATGAGCAGTTCTTC
V gene: TRBV15
clone size: -
D gene: -
J gene: TRBJ2-1

CDR3 protein: CASSVEGNLYYGYTF
CDR3 DNA: TGTGCCAGCAGCGTAGAGGGGAATCTCTATTATGGCTACACCTTC
V gene: TRBV9
clone size: -
D gene: -
J gene: TRBJ1-2

CDR3 protein: CSVEDRPRNTEAFF
CDR3 DNA: TGCAGCGTTGAAGATAGGCCGAGAAACACTGAAGCTTTCTTT
V gene: TRBV29-1
clone size: few
D gene: -
J gene: TRBJ1-1

CDR3 protein: CASNSGANVLTF
CDR3 DNA: TGTGCCTCGAATTCTGGGGCCAACGTCCTGACTTTC
V gene: TRBV24-1
clone size: few
D gene: -
J gene: TRBJ2-6

CDR3 protein: CAGSPQGLAGGAKNIQYF
CDR3 DNA: TGTGCCGGCAGCCCTCAAGGACTAGCGGGTGGGGCCAAAAACATTCAGTACTTC
V gene: TRBV11-2
clone size: -
D gene: TRBD2
J gene: TRBJ2-4

CDR3 protein: CASSQGTRGGYERYF
CDR3 DNA: TGCGCCAGCAGCCAAGGGACACGCGGGGGTTACGAGCGGTACTTC
V gene: TRBV4-3
clone size: -
D gene: TRBD2
J gene: TRBJ2-7

CDR3 protein: CSVGLDHEQYF
CDR3 DNA: TGCAGCGTTGGACTAGATCACGAGCAGTACTTC
V gene: TRBV29-1
clone size: few
D gene: -
J gene: TRBJ2-7

CDR3 protein: CASSHGGRLFF
CDR3 DNA: TGTGCCAGCAGTCACGGAGGGCGCTTGTTCTTC
V gene: TRBV6-5
clone size: -
D gene: -
J gene: TRBJ2-1

CDR3 protein: CASSLNPGQGENSYEQYF
CDR3 DNA: TGTGCCAGCAGCCTAAATCCAGGACAGGGAGAGAACTCCTACGAGCAGTACTTC
V gene: TRBV11-2
clone size: few
D gene: TRBD1
J gene: TRBJ2-7